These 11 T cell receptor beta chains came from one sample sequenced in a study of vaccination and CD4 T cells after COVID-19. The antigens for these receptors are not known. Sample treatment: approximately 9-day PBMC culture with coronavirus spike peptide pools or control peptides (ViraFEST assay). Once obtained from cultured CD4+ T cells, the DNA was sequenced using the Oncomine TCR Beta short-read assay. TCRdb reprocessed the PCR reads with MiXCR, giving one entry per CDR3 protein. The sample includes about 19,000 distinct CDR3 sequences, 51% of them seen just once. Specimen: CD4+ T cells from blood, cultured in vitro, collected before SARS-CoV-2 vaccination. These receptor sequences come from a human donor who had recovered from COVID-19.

The CDR3 here is CASSVRQAVTDTQYF. Here the CDR3 DNA reads TGTGCCAGCAGTGTAAGGCAGGCGGTCACAGATACGCAGTATTTT. The chain uses TRBV6-1 and TRBJ2-3, with D unclear. This CDR3 spans 15 amino acids. V was cut by 4 bases and J by 2 bases, with 13 bases left in between. Looked up from germline, CDR1 is MNHNS and CDR2 is SASEGT.

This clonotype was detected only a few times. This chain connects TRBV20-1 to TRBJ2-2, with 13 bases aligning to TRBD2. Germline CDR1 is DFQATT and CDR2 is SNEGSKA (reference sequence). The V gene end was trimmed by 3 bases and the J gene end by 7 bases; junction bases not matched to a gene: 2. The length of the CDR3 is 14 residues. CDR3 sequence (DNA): TGCAGTGCTAGGACTAGCGGGAGGATCGGGGAGCTGTTTTTT. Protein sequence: CSARTSGRIGELFF.

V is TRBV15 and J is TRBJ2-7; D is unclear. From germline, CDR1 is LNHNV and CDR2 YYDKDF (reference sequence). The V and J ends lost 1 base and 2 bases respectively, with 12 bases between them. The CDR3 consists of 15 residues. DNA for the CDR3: TGTGCCACCAGCAGAGGACGAGGAGAGCCCTACGAGCAGTACTTC. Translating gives CATSRGRGEPYEQYF.

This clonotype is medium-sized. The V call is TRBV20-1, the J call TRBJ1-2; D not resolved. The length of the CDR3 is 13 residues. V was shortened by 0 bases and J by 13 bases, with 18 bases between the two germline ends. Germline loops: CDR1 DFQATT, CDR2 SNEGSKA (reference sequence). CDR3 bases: TGCAGTGCTAGAGATCCTGAGCCAGGTCTCTTCACCTTC. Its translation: CSARDPEPGLFTF.

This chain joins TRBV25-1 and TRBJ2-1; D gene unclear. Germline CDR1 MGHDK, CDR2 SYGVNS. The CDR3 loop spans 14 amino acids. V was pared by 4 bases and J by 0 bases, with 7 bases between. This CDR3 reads CASSAPLSYNEQFF. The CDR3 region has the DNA TGTGCCAGCAGTGCTCCTCTCTCCTACAATGAGCAGTTCTTC.

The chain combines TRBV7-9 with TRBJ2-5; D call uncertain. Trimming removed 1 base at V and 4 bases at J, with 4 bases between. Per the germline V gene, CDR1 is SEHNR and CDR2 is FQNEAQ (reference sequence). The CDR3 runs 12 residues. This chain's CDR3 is CASSLVVETQYF. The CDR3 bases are TGTGCCAGCAGCTTAGTGGTAGAGACCCAGTACTTC.

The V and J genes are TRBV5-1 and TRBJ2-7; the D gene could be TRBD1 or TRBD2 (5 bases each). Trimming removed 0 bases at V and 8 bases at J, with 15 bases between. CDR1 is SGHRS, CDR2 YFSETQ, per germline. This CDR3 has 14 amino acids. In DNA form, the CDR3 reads TGCGCCAGCAGCTTGGTGGGAGCCCAGGGAAAGCAGTACTTC. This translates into CASSLVGAQGKQYF.

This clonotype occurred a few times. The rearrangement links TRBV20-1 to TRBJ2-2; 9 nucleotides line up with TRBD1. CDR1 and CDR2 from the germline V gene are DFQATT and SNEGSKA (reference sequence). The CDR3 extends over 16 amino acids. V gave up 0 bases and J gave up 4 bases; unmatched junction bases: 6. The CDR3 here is CSARDKGQGVTGELFF. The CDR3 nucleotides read TGCAGTGCTAGAGATAAGGGACAGGGAGTCACCGGGGAGCTGTTTTTT.

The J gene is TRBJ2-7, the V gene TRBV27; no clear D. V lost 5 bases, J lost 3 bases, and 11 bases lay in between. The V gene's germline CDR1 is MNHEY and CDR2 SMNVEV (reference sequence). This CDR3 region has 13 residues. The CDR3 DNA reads TGTGCCAGCAGTCCCCGACTCCGCTACGAGCAGTACTTC. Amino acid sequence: CASSPRLRYEQYF.

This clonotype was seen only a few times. The DNA of the CDR3 is TGTGCCAGCAATTCCATCCGACAGGGCTATAATTCACCCCTCCACTTT. This sequence encodes CASNSIRQGYNSPLHF. The chain links TRBV27 to TRBJ1-6; 7 bases align to TRBD1. There are 16 residues in the CDR3. Germline V gene sequence: CDR1 MNHEY, CDR2 SMNVEV (reference sequence). Trimming took 7 bases from V and 3 from J; bases not matched to a gene: 9.

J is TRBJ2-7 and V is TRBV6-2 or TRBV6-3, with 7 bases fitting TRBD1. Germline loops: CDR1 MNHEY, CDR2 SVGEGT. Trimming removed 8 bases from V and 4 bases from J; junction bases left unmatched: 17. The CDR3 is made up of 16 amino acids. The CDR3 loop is CASGGNARQGSYEQYF. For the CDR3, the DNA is TGTGCCAGCGGGGGAAACGCTCGACAGGGTTCGTACGAGCAGTACTTC.